The 3 T cell receptor beta chains in this list originate from one sample, sequenced in a study of cytomegalovirus exposure and HLA in healthy donors (dated by TCRdb to the late 2010s). The library was prepared using the immunoSEQ multiplex PCR assay. For the multiplex PCR, a mixture combining 60 forward primers for TCR Vbeta segments and 13 reverse primers for TCR Jbeta segments was used. In TCRdb, the immuneACCESS table is reduced to in-frame sequences with V and J assigned. These tables do not hold every clone; where another copy was compared, an unresolved V gene accounts for under half, and the others remain unexplained. Here the sample has some 120,000 clones; around 74% occur a single time. Jointly, the top ten make up over 1.5% of the sample. The sequenced sample was PBMCs. The receptors here all came from a woman under 30 in good health and CMV-seronegative.

J is TRBJ1-1 and V is TRBV14, with D tentatively TRBD1 (6 bases). CDR3 length: 14 amino acids. V was shortened by 1 base and J by 6 bases, with 12 bases between the two germline ends. The germline V gene has CDR1 SGHDN and CDR2 FVKESK. The CDR3 DNA reads as TGTGCCAGCAGCCAAGTTTTAGGGGGGGCTGAAGCTTTCTTT. It encodes CASSQVLGGAEAFF.

To note about this clone: Additional DNA sequences in this sample encode the identical CDR3. The chain links TRBV2 to TRBJ1-1; 9 bases are shared with TRBD1. Germline CDR1 is SNHLY and CDR2 is FYNNEI. J was trimmed by 2 bases and V by 6 bases; bases with no gene match: 4. This CDR3 spans 14 amino acids. CDR3 loop: CASSLGQGNTEAFF. In nucleotides, the CDR3 is TGTGCCAGCAGCTTGGGACAGGGAAACACTGAAGCTTTCTTT. The full variable domain, completed using reference TRBV2 and TRBJ1-1, is EPEVTQTPSHQVTQMGQEVILRCVPISNHLYFYWYRQILGQKVEFLVSFYNNEISEKSEIFDDQFSVERPDGSNFTLKIRSTKLEDSAMYFCASSLGQGNTEAFFGQGTRLTVV.

This clone was seen just once. V is TRBV4-1 and J is TRBJ1-6; 7 nucleotides agree with TRBD1. Germline CDR1 reads MGHRA; CDR2 reads YSYEKL. V trimming: 0 bases; J trimming: 5 bases; junction bases outside the gene matches: 7. The CDR3 covers 17 residues. CDR3 coding DNA: TGCGCCAGCAGCCAAGATCCAGGGGGAAAACATAATTCACCCCTCCACTTT. It translates to CASSQDPGGKHNSPLHF.